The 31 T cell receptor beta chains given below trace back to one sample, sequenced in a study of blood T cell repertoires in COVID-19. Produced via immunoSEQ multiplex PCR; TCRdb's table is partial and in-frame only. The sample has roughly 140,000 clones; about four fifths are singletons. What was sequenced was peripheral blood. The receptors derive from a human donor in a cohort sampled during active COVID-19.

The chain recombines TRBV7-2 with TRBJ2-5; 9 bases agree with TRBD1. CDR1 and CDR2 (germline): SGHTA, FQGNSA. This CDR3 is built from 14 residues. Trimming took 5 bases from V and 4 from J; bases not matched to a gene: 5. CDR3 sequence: CASSNNRGPETQYF. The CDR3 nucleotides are TGTGCCAGCAGCAACAACAGGGGGCCAGAGACCCAGTACTTC. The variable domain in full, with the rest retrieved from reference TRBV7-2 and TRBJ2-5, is GAGVSQSPSNKVTEKGKDVELRCDPISGHTALYWYRQSLGQGLEFLIYFQGNSAPDKSGLPSDRFSAERTGGSVSTLTIQRTQQEDSAVYLCASSNNRGPETQYFGPGTRLLVL.

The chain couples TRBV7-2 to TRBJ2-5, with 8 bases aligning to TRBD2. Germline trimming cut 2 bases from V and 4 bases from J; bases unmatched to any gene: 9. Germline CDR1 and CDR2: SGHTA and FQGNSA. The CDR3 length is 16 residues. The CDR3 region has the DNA TGTGCCAGCAGCTTATCGGGGGGGGCCTGGGGAGAGACCCAGTACTTC. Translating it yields CASSLSGGAWGETQYF.

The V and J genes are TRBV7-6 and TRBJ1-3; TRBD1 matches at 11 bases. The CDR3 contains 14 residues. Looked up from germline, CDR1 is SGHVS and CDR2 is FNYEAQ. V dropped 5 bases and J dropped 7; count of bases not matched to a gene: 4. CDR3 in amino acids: CASSAGTGGNTIYF. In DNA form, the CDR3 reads TGTGCCAGCAGCGCCGGGACAGGGGGGAACACCATATATTTT.

CDR3 sequence reads: CASSIYRGTEAFF. CDR3 sequence (DNA): TGTGCCAGCAGCATATACAGGGGGACTGAAGCTTTCTTT. The V and J genes are TRBV5-6 and TRBJ1-1; 8 positions match TRBD1. Germline-derived CDR1 and CDR2 are SGHDT and YYEEEE. The junction had 4 bases not matched to a gene; V was cut back by 4 bases and J by 5 bases. The length of the CDR3 is 13 residues.

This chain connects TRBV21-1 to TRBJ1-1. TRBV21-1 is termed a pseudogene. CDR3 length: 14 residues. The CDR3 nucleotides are TGTGCCAGCAGCAAAGACGGAGGGAGACTGTGGGCTTTCTTT. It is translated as CASSKDGGRLWAFF.

CDR3 in DNA: TGTGCCAGCAGTTACAAAGGGAGCACTGAAGCTTTCTTT. Translated: CASSYKGSTEAFF. The chain couples TRBV6-5 to TRBJ1-1, with unresolved D. The CDR3 is 13 residues long. The germline CDR1 and CDR2 sequences are MNHEY and SVGAGI. V was shortened by 2 bases and J by 4 bases, with 8 bases between the two germline ends.

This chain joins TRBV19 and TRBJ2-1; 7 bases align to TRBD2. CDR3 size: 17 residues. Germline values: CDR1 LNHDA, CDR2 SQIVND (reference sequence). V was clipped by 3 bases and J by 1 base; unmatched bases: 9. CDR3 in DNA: TGTGCCAGTAGTATCTCGCCGGGACTATCGTCCTACAATGAGCAGTTCTTC. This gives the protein CASSISPGLSSYNEQFF.

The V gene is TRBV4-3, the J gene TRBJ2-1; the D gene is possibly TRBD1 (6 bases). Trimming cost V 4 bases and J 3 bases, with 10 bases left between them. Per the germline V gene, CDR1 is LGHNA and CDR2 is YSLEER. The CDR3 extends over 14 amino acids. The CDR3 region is CASSRDISYNEQFF. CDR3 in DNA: TGCGCCAGCAGCCGGGACATAAGCTACAATGAGCAGTTCTTC.

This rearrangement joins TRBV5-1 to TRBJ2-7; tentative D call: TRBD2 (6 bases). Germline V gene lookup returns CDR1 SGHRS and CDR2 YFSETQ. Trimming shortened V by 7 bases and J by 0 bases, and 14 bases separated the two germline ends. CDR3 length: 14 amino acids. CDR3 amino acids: CASSHGGSSYEQYF. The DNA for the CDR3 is TGCGCCAGCTCACATGGGGGGAGCTCCTACGAGCAGTACTTC.

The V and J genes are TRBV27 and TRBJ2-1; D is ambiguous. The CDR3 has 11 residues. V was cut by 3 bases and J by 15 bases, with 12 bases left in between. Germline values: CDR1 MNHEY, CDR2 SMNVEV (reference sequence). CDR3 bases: TGTGCCAGCAGTTTGGGCCTTGGGTTGTTCTTC. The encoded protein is CASSLGLGLFF.

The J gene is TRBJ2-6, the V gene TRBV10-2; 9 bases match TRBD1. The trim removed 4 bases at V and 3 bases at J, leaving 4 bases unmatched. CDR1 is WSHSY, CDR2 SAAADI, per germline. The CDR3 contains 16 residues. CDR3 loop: CASSVTGGSGANVLTF. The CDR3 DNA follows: TGCGCCAGCAGTGTTACAGGGGGCAGTGGGGCCAACGTCCTGACTTTC.

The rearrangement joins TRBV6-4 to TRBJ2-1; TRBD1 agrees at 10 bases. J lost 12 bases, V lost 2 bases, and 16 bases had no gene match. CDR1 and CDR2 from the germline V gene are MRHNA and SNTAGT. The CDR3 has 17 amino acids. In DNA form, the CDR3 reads TGTGCCAGCAGTGACCTCTCAGGGACAGGGGCCCTGGGTGGGCAGTTCTTC. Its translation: CASSDLSGTGALGGQFF.

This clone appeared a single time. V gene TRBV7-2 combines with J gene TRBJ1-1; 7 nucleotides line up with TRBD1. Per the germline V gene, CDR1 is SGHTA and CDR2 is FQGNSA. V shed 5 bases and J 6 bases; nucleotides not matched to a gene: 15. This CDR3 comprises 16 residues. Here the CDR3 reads CASSRTGGRANAEAFF. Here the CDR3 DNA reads TGTGCCAGCAGCCGGACAGGAGGCAGGGCTAACGCTGAAGCTTTCTTT.

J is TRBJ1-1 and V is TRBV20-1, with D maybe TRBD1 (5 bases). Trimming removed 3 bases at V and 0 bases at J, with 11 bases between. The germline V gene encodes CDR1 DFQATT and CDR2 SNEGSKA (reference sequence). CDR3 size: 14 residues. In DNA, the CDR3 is TGCAGTGCTAGTTGGCAGGGAATGAACACTGAAGCTTTCTTT. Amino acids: CSASWQGMNTEAFF.

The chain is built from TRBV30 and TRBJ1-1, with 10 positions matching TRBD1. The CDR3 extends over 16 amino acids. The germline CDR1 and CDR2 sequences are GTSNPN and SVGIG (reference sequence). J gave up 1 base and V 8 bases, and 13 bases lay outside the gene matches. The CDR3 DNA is TGTGCCACCCGGACAGGGGGGTTCTATGGGAACACTGAAGCTTTCTTT. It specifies CATRTGGFYGNTEAFF.

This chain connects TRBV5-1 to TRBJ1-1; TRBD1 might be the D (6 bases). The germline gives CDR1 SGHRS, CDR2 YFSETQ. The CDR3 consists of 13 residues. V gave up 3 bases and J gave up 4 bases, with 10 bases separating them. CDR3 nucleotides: TGCGCCAGCAGCTATACAGGGTTCACTGAAGCTTTCTTT. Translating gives CASSYTGFTEAFF.

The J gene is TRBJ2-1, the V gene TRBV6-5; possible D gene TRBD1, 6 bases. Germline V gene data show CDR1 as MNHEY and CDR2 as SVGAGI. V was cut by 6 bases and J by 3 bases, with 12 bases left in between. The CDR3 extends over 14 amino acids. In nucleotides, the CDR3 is TGTGCCAGCAGGACGACAGGTGACTACAATGAGCAGTTCTTC. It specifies CASRTTGDYNEQFF.

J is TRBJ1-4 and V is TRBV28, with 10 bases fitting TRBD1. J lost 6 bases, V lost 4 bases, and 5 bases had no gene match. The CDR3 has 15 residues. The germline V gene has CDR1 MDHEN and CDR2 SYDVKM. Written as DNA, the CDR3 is TGTGCCAGCAGTTCAACCGGGACAGGGGATGAAAAACTGTTTTTT. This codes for CASSSTGTGDEKLFF.

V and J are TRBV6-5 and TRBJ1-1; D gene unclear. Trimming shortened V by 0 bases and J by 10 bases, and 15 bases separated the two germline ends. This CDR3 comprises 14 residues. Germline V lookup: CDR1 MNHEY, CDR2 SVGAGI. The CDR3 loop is CASSYSLRESGAFF. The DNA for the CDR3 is TGTGCCAGCAGTTACTCCCTCCGGGAATCCGGAGCTTTCTTT.

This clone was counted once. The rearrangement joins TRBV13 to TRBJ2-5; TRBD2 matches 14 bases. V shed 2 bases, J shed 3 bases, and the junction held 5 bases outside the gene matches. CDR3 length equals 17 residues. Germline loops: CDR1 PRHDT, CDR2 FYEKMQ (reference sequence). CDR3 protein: CASSLRLAGGYEETQYF. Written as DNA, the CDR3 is TGTGCCAGCAGCTTACGACTAGCGGGGGGGTATGAAGAGACCCAGTACTTC.

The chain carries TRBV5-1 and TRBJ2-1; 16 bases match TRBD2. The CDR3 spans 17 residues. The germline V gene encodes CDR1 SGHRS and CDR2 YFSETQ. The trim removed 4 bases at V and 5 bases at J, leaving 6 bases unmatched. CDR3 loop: CASSTGLAGGPHNEQFF. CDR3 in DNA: TGCGCCAGCAGCACGGGACTAGCGGGGGGGCCCCACAATGAGCAGTTCTTC.

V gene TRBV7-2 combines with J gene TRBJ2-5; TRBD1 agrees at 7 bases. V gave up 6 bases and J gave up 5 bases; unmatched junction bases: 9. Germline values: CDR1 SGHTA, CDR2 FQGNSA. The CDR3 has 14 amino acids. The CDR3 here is CASSFDRVLETQYF. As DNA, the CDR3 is TGTGCCAGCAGTTTTGACAGGGTTTTGGAGACCCAGTACTTC.

CDR3: CASSRGGAGETQYF. In nucleotides, the CDR3 is TGTGCCAGCAGCCGCGGGGGGGCAGGGGAGACCCAGTACTTC. V and J are TRBV4-2 and TRBJ2-5; 9 bases match TRBD2. The CDR3 contains 14 residues. With 4 bases clipped from V and 5 bases from J, the junction kept 5 bases outside the gene matches. The V gene's germline CDR1 is LGHNA and CDR2 YNFKEQ.

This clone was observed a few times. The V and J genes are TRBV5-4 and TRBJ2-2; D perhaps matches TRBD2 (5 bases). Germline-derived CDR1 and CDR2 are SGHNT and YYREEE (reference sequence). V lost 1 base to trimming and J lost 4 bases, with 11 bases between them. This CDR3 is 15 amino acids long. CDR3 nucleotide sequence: TGTGCCAGCAGCTTGTTGGGCGAGGGCACCGGGGAGCTGTTTTTT. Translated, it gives CASSLLGEGTGELFF.

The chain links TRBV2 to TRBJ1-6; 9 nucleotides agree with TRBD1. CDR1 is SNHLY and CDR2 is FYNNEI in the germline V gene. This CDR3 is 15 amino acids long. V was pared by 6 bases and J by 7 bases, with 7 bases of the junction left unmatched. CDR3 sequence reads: CASSNLGQGNSPLHF. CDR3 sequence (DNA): TGTGCCAGCAGCAACCTGGGACAGGGAAATTCACCCCTCCACTTT.

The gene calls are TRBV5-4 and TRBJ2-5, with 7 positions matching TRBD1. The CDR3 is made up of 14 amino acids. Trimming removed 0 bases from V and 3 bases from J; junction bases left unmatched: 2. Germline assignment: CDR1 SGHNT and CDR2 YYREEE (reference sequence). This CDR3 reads CASSLDTGEETQYF. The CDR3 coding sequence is TGTGCCAGCAGCTTGGATACAGGGGAAGAGACCCAGTACTTC.

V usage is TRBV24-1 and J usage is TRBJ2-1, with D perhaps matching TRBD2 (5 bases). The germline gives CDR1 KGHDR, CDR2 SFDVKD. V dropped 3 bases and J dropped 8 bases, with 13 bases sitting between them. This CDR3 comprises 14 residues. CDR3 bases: TGTGCCACCAGTGATCTGGACTCCGTCGATGAGCAGTTCTTC. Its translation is CATSDLDSVDEQFF.

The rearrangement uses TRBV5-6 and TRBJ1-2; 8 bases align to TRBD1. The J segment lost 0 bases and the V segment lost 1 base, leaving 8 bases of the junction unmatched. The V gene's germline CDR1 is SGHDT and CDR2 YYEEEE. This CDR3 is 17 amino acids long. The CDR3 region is CASSLFQGAEANYGYTF. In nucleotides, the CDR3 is TGTGCCAGCAGCTTGTTTCAGGGGGCCGAAGCTAACTATGGCTACACCTTC. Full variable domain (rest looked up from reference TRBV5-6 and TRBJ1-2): DAGVTQSPTHLIKTRGQQVTLRCSPKSGHDTVSWYQQALGQGPQFIFQYYEEEERQRGNFPDRFSGHQFPNYSSELNVNALLLGDSALYLCASSLFQGAEANYGYTFGSGTRLTVV.

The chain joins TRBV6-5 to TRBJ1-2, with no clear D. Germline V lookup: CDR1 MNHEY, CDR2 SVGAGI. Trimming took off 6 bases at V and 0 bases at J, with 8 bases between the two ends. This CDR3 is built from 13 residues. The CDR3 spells CASSRSANYGYTF. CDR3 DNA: TGTGCCAGCAGCCGGAGCGCTAACTATGGCTACACCTTC.

This chain's CDR3 is CASSFGEAGELFF. In nucleotides, the CDR3 is TGTGCCAGCAGCTTCGGGGAGGCCGGGGAGCTGTTTTTT. The chain uses TRBV11-2 and TRBJ2-2, with a tentative D call TRBD2 (6 bases). V was clipped by 3 bases and J by 6 bases, with 8 bases between them. The CDR3 contains 13 residues. Germline V lookup: CDR1 SGHAT, CDR2 FQNNGV.

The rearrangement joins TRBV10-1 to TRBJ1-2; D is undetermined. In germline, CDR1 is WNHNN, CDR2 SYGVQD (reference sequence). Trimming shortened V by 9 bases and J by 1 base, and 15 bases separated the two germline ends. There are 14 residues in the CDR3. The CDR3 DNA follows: TGCGCCAGTCCTAATCCCGGTTTTAACTATGGCTACACCTTC. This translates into CASPNPGFNYGYTF.